This entry is about one TCR beta chain. Profiling relied on immunoSEQ multiplex PCR, and the TCRdb table lists in-frame clones only, not all of them. This sample has 78,000 or so clones, with more than 85% found just once. CDR3 length equals 16 residues. Germline assignment: CDR1 MGHRA and CDR2 YSYEKL. The germline V and J ends were trimmed by 0 bases and 9 bases, with 18 bases remaining between them. The sample originates from a study of radiotherapy plus CTLA-4 blockade in lung cancer. The TCR sequence derives from a human donor with non-small cell lung cancer who had stable disease on radiotherapy plus ipilimumab. V and J are TRBV4-1 and TRBJ1-5, with TRBD1 as a possible D gene (5 bases). The specimen comprised peripheral blood, sampled from a patient treated with radiotherapy plus ipilimumab. The CDR3 DNA follows: TGCGCCAGCAGCCAAGAAGTTGTTGCGGGGGTGAGGCCCCAGCATTTT. Its protein is CASSQEVVAGVRPQHF.